Presented here are 30 T cell receptor beta chains from one specimen sequenced in a study of T cells in Graves' hyperthyroidism and ophthalmopathy. The investigators amplified TCR beta CDR3 regions from RNA transcripts. When the TCR CDR3 underwent first-round RT-PCR, the HTBI primer set was used. TCRdb re-called the multiplex PCR reads through MiXCR, storing one row per CDR3 protein. The sample lists over 700,000 distinct CDR3 sequences, roughly 40% occurring once. Sample: blood. Receptors were obtained from a man in his late teens or twenties with Graves' hyperthyroidism.

The sample holds a few counts of this clonotype. The chain has TRBV19 and TRBJ2-5, with D maybe TRBD1 (5 bases). The CDR3 is 13 residues long. With 5 bases removed from V and 5 bases from J, the gap between germline ends came to 12 bases. The V gene's germline CDR1 is LNHDA and CDR2 SQIVND (reference sequence). CDR3 sequence (DNA): TGTGCCAGTAGTCAAGGGGTCGCGGAGACCCAGTACTTC. Its translation is CASSQGVAETQYF. The variable domain in full, completed from reference TRBV19 and TRBJ2-5, reads DGGITQSPKYLFRKEGQNVTLSCEQNLNHDAMYWYRQDPGQGLRLIYYSQIVNDFQKGDIAEGYSVSREKKESFPLTVTSAQKNPTAFYLCASSQGVAETQYFGPGTRLLVL.

The V call is TRBV2, the J call TRBJ2-2, with D unclear. The CDR3 length is 15 residues. CDR1 SNHLY and CDR2 FYNNEI come from the germline V gene. Trimming took 6 bases from V and 7 from J, leaving 18 bases between them. The CDR3 sequence is CASRRRFWARGELFF. CDR3 DNA sequence: TGTGCCAGCAGACGCCGATTTTGGGCTCGCGGGGAGCTGTTTTTT.

This clonotype was seen more than once but under ten times. The chain has TRBV7-9 and TRBJ2-7, with 9 bases matching TRBD2. The V gene's germline CDR1 is SEHNR and CDR2 FQNEAQ (reference sequence). The CDR3 runs to 15 residues. J lost 3 bases, V lost 2 bases, and 5 bases had no gene match. CDR3 amino acids: CASSLSSGRFYEQYF. The CDR3 DNA reads TGTGCCAGCAGCTTATCAAGCGGGAGGTTCTACGAGCAGTACTTC. Using reference TRBV7-9 and TRBJ2-7 for the parts outside the CDR3, the full variable domain is DTGVSQNPRHKITKRGQNVTFRCDPISEHNRLYWYRQTLGQGPEFLTYFQNEAQLEKSRLLSDRFSAERPKGSFSTLEIQRTEQGDSAMYLCASSLSSGRFYEQYFGPGTRLTVT.

V usage is TRBV20-1 and J usage is TRBJ1-6; the match to TRBD1 covers 7 bases. The trim removed 6 bases at V and 7 bases at J, leaving 3 bases unmatched. This CDR3 is built from 12 residues. The germline CDR1 and CDR2 sequences are DFQATT and SNEGSKA (reference sequence). The CDR3 loop is CSAVQGNSPLHF. CDR3 bases: TGCAGTGCGGTACAGGGGAATTCACCCCTCCACTTT.

As for this clonotype: A junction end diverges from the germline sequence, so it may reflect a read error. This sequence joins TRBV29-1 and TRBJ2-6; D is ambiguous. Germline CDR1 SQVTM, CDR2 ANQGSEA. The CDR3 runs 13 residues. CDR3 sequence: CSVDAGPRGSGAF. Written as DNA, the CDR3 is TGCAGCGTTGATGCTGGGCCGAGAGGATCCGGAGCTTTC. The variable domain in full, completed from reference TRBV29-1 and TRBJ2-6, reads SAVISQKPSRDICQRGTSLTIQCQVDSQVTMMFWYRQQPGQSLTLIATANQGSEATYESGFVIDKFPISRPNLTFSTLTVSNMSPEDSSIYLCSVDAGPRGSGAFGAGSRLTVL.

This clonotype was picked up many times. The CDR3 sequence: CASSRGQANTEAFF. The CDR3 nucleotides are TGTGCCAGCAGCCGTGGACAGGCGAACACTGAAGCTTTCTTT. V usage is TRBV7-6 and J usage is TRBJ1-1, with 7 nucleotides matching TRBD1. Trimming cost V 5 bases and J 1 base; bases outside gene matches: 4. The CDR3 has 14 amino acids. The germline V gene encodes CDR1 SGHVS and CDR2 FNYEAQ.

In its sample, this clonotype was seen many times. The V gene is TRBV7-6, the J gene TRBJ1-6; TRBD1 might be the D (5 bases). Trimming took 1 base from V and 9 from J, leaving 10 bases between them. The CDR3 spans 14 residues. CDR1 and CDR2 (germline): SGHVS, FNYEAQ. Here the CDR3 DNA reads TGTGCCAGCAGCTTAGACGGGGGTCCTTCACCCCTCCACTTT. Its translation: CASSLDGGPSPLHF. Full variable domain (rest looked up from reference TRBV7-6 and TRBJ1-6): GAGVSQSPRYKVTKRGQDVALRCDPISGHVSLYWYRQALGQGPEFLTYFNYEAQQDKSGLPNDRFSAERPEGSISTLTIQRTEQRDSAMYRCASSLDGGPSPLHFGNGTRLTVT.

V and J are TRBV24-1 and TRBJ1-2, with D uncertain. Germline CDR1 reads KGHDR; CDR2 reads SFDVKD. V was shortened by 2 bases and J by 4 bases, with 7 bases between the two germline ends. The CDR3 consists of 13 residues. CDR3 sequence reads: CATSDSRTYGYTF. CDR3 nucleotides: TGTGCCACCAGTGATTCCCGGACCTATGGCTACACCTTC.

The CDR3 spells CASSLGGTGEEKLFF. DNA of the CDR3: TGTGCCAGCAGCTTAGGCGGGACAGGGGAGGAAAAACTGTTTTTT. The V call is TRBV7-2, the J call TRBJ1-4; 10 bases align to TRBD1. Germline CDR1 and CDR2: SGHTA and FQGNSA. Losses at the gene ends were 1 base for V and 8 bases for J; bases not matched to a gene: 4. The CDR3 totals 15 residues.

A note on this clonotype: A much larger clone is a single base away; this may be a read error. Here the CDR3 omits its conserved ending phenylalanine or tryptophan, so a read error is the likely source. The chain recombines TRBV19 with TRBJ2-7, with TRBD1 matching 7 bases. Germline V gene sequence: CDR1 LNHDA, CDR2 SQIVND (reference sequence). The CDR3 runs to 13 residues. V lost 9 bases and J lost 7; bases outside the gene matches: 12. CDR3 nucleotides: TGTGCCAGACGGGACAGACCTTCTCGGGAGCAGTACCTC. It is translated as CARRDRPSREQYL.

The genes are TRBV12-3 or TRBV12-4 and TRBJ2-7; possibly TRBD1 for D (6 bases). V lost 3 bases, J lost 0 bases, and 15 bases lay in between. The CDR3 loop spans 16 amino acids. CDR3: CASSFRTESSSYEQYF. The CDR3 nucleotides read TGTGCCAGCAGTTTCCGGACAGAATCTAGCTCCTACGAGCAGTACTTC.

This clonotype was picked up many times. The chain has TRBV7-9 and TRBJ1-2; TRBD1 is a possible D gene (6 bases). This CDR3 is built from 14 residues. Germline lookup yields CDR1 SEHNR and CDR2 FQNEAQ (reference sequence). V was clipped by 1 base and J by 1 base, with 7 bases between them. DNA for the CDR3: TGTGCCAGCAGCTTAGAAGGGGGTAACTATGGCTACACCTTC. This sequence encodes CASSLEGGNYGYTF.

The sample holds a few counts of this clonotype. The chain employs TRBV29-1 and TRBJ2-2; a weak D match, TRBD1 (5 bases). The CDR3 is made up of 13 amino acids. Germline CDR1 and CDR2: SQVTM and ANQGSEA. The V end was cut by 6 bases, the J end by 2 bases, with 10 bases between. The CDR3 DNA follows: TGCAGCGTAATCCAGGGAAACACCGGGGAGCTGTTTTTT. Protein sequence: CSVIQGNTGELFF.

The J gene is TRBJ2-2, the V gene TRBV19, with a tentative D call TRBD2 (6 bases). Trimming took off 3 bases at V and 6 bases at J, with 14 bases between the two ends. The CDR3 extends over 15 amino acids. The germline V gene encodes CDR1 LNHDA and CDR2 SQIVND (reference sequence). DNA for the CDR3: TGTGCCAGTAGTATCTCGCGGGATGAAGCCGGGGAGCTGTTTTTT. Encoded protein: CASSISRDEAGELFF.

Of note for this clonotype: A much larger clone lies a single base off, so this may be a read error. The chain employs TRBV7-9 and TRBJ2-7; D might be TRBD1 (5 bases). The CDR3 loop spans 13 amino acids. From germline, CDR1 is SEHNR and CDR2 FQNEAQ (reference sequence). CDR3 nucleotides: TGTGCCATCAGCCCCATCAGGGCCTACGAGCAGTACTTC. Encoded protein: CAISPIRAYEQYF.

This clonotype was recorded at least ten times. The chain uses TRBV6-5 and TRBJ1-1; D possibly corresponds to TRBD1 (5 bases). This CDR3 is built from 13 residues. CDR1 MNHEY and CDR2 SVGAGI come from the germline V gene. Trimming left V 5 bases short and J 0 bases short, with 7 bases between. CDR3 DNA: TGTGCCAGCAGTATGACAGTGAACACTGAAGCTTTCTTT. Translating it yields CASSMTVNTEAFF.

J is TRBJ2-7 and V is TRBV28; TRBD2 agrees at 11 bases. After removal of 4 bases from V and 3 bases from J, the junction contained 8 bases not matched to a gene. The CDR3 runs 16 residues. Germline V gene lookup returns CDR1 MDHEN and CDR2 SYDVKM. The CDR3 region is CASSSPSGRTIYEQYF. For the CDR3, the DNA is TGTGCCAGCAGTTCGCCTAGCGGGAGGACCATCTACGAGCAGTACTTC.

This clonotype was detected a few times. This chain links TRBV20-1 with TRBJ1-4; D is unclear. Per the germline V gene, CDR1 is DFQATT and CDR2 is SNEGSKA (reference sequence). This CDR3 is 15 amino acids long. The V gene lost 0 bases and the J gene lost 0 bases, with 8 bases spanning the gap. The CDR3 protein is CSARDLTATNEKLFF. The CDR3 coding sequence is TGCAGTGCTAGAGATCTAACAGCAACTAATGAAAAACTGTTTTTT.

The chain joins TRBV12-3 or TRBV12-4 to TRBJ1-1, with D uncertain. Trimming cost V 3 bases and J 3 bases, with 11 bases left between them. This CDR3 region has 14 residues. The CDR3 sequence is CASSFSEEDTEAFF. The CDR3 nucleotides read TGTGCCAGCAGTTTTTCGGAGGAGGACACTGAAGCTTTCTTT.

This clonotype has ten or more counts. CDR3 bases: TGTGCCAGCAGCCCTCCGGCAGAGACCCAGTACTTC. It specifies CASSPPAETQYF. The chain combines TRBV7-6 with TRBJ2-5; no clear D gene. The V and J ends lost 5 bases and 4 bases respectively, with 8 bases between them. The CDR3 is 12 residues long. Germline values: CDR1 SGHVS, CDR2 FNYEAQ.

V usage is TRBV14 and J usage is TRBJ1-2; D ambiguous. CDR3 length equals 15 residues. The germline V gene encodes CDR1 SGHDN and CDR2 FVKESK. Trimming pared 0 bases from V and 1 base from J, leaving 9 bases between. The CDR3 coding sequence is TGTGCCAGCAGCCAAGAGGCAGCCTTTAACTATGGCTACACCTTC. Encoded protein: CASSQEAAFNYGYTF. The full variable domain, in which reference TRBV14 and TRBJ1-2 provide the parts outside the CDR3, is EAGVTQFPSHSVIEKGQTVTLRCDPISGHDNLYWYRRVMGKEIKFLLHFVKESKQDESGMPNNRFLAERTGGTYSTLKVQPAELEDSGVYFCASSQEAAFNYGYTFGSGTRLTVV.

The chain employs TRBV7-9 and TRBJ2-7, with unresolved D. The CDR3 is 13 residues long. Germline loops: CDR1 SEHNR, CDR2 FQNEAQ (reference sequence). V was shortened by 5 bases and J by 5 bases, with 13 bases between the two germline ends. Here the CDR3 reads CASSPPPGDEQYF. CDR3 sequence (DNA): TGTGCCAGCAGCCCACCCCCGGGCGACGAGCAGTACTTC.

This clonotype was seen repeatedly, ten times or more. The V gene is TRBV29-1, the J gene TRBJ1-1; a possible D gene is TRBD1 (5 bases). CDR3 length: 13 residues. Germline CDR1 is SQVTM and CDR2 is ANQGSEA. V was cut by 4 bases and J by 1 base, with 10 bases left in between. Written as DNA, the CDR3 is TGCAGCGTTGCAGGGAACCCGAACACTGAAGCTTTCTTT. Amino acid sequence: CSVAGNPNTEAFF. The full variable domain, rest sourced from reference TRBV29-1 and TRBJ1-1, is SAVISQKPSRDICQRGTSLTIQCQVDSQVTMMFWYRQQPGQSLTLIATANQGSEATYESGFVIDKFPISRPNLTFSTLTVSNMSPEDSSIYLCSVAGNPNTEAFFGQGTRLTVV.

This clonotype was counted a few times. The CDR3 reads CASSSLSDNQPQHF. The CDR3 region has the DNA TGTGCCAGCAGTTCCCTCTCGGACAATCAGCCCCAGCATTTT. This chain uses TRBV2 with TRBJ1-5; D call uncertain. The CDR3 loop spans 14 amino acids. The V end was cut by 5 bases, the J end by 3 bases, with 11 bases between. The germline V gene has CDR1 SNHLY and CDR2 FYNNEI. The full variable domain, completed using reference TRBV2 and TRBJ1-5, is EPEVTQTPSHQVTQMGQEVILRCVPISNHLYFYWYRQILGQKVEFLVSFYNNEISEKSEIFDDQFSVERPDGSNFTLKIRSTKLEDSAMYFCASSSLSDNQPQHFGDGTRLSIL.

V gene TRBV4-1 combines with J gene TRBJ1-1; no definite D call. Germline V CDR1 and CDR2: MGHRA, YSYEKL. V lost 8 bases and J lost 1, with 14 bases in between. This CDR3 comprises 14 residues. The CDR3 loop is CASGRAPKNTEAFF. CDR3 DNA: TGCGCCAGCGGTCGAGCCCCCAAGAACACTGAAGCTTTCTTT.

This clonotype was seen many times. The chain combines TRBV15 with TRBJ2-7; D might be TRBD1 (6 bases). Trimming removed 0 bases at V and 6 bases at J, with 15 bases between. Germline loops: CDR1 LNHNV, CDR2 YYDKDF (reference sequence). This CDR3 is built from 15 residues. The CDR3 protein is CATSRDYRESGEQYF. In DNA form, the CDR3 reads TGTGCCACCAGCAGAGATTACAGGGAGTCGGGCGAGCAGTACTTC.

CDR3 nucleotide sequence: TGTGCCAGCAGTTCGACGGGGCCCGGGGGCTATAGCAATCAGCCCCAGCATTTT. The encoded protein is CASSSTGPGGYSNQPQHF. V is TRBV12-3 or TRBV12-4 and J is TRBJ1-5; D perhaps matches TRBD1 (6 bases). CDR3 length: 18 amino acids. V was pared by 4 bases and J by 0 bases, with 19 bases between.

This clonotype was seen only a few times. This rearrangement joins TRBV28 to TRBJ2-5; 7 nucleotides line up with TRBD2. Trimming removed 0 bases from V and 5 bases from J; junction bases left unmatched: 6. The CDR3 is made up of 15 amino acids. Germline V gene lookup returns CDR1 MDHEN and CDR2 SYDVKM. The CDR3 is CASSLWLAEGETQYF. The CDR3 DNA follows: TGTGCCAGCAGTTTATGGCTAGCGGAGGGGGAGACCCAGTACTTC.

The count of this clonotype is one. This rearrangement joins TRBV29-1 to TRBJ2-2; tentative D call: TRBD2 (6 bases). This CDR3 has 14 amino acids. CDR1 is SQVTM, CDR2 ANQGSEA, per germline. V lost 7 bases to trimming and J lost 1 base, with 13 bases between them. The CDR3 region has the DNA TGCAGCGCCGAAACCGGGGGGAACACCGGGGAGCTGTTTTTT. It is translated as CSAETGGNTGELFF.

Turning to this clonotype: Compared with germline, one end of the junction differs, possibly owing to a read error. V usage is TRBV7-3 and J usage is TRBJ1-2; D unresolved. Germline-derived CDR1 and CDR2 are SGHTA and FQGTGA. This CDR3 contains 16 residues. This chain's CDR3 is CASSQDDFGGFKGYTF. The CDR3 DNA is TGCGCCAGCAGCCAAGATGATTTCGGAGGGTTCAAAGGCTACACCTTC.